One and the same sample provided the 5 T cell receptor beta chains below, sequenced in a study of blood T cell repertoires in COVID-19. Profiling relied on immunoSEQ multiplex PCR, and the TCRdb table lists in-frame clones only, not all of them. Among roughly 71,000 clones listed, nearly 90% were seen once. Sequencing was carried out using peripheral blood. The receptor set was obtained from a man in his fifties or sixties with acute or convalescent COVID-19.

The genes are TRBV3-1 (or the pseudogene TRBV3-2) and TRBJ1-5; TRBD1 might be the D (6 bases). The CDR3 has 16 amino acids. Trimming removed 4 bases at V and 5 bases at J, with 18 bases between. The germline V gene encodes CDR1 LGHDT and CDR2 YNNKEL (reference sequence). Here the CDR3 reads CASSRSAGGGDQPQHF. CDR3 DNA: TGTGCCAGCAGCCGCAGTGCCGGGGGGGGCGATCAGCCCCAGCATTTT.

This CDR3 reads CAWSARTSGYYEQYF. CDR3 sequence (DNA): TGTGCCTGGAGTGCCCGGACTAGCGGGTACTACGAGCAGTACTTC. The chain recombines TRBV30 with TRBJ2-7; 11 bases are a match to TRBD2. J gave up 3 bases and V 1 base, and 5 bases lay outside the gene matches. The CDR3 runs 15 residues. Germline CDR1 reads GTSNPN; CDR2 reads SVGIG (reference sequence).

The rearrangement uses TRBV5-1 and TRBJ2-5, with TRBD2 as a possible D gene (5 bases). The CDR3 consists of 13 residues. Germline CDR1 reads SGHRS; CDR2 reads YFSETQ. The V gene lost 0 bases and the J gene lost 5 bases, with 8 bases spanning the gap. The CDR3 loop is CASSLGLPETQYF. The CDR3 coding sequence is TGCGCCAGCAGCTTGGGACTACCCGAGACCCAGTACTTC.

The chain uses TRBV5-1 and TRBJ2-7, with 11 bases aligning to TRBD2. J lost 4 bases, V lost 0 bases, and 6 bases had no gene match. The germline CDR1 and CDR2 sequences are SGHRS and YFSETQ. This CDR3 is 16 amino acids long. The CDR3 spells CASSLGGTSGPYEQYF. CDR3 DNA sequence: TGCGCCAGCAGCTTGGGAGGGACTAGCGGTCCTTACGAGCAGTACTTC.

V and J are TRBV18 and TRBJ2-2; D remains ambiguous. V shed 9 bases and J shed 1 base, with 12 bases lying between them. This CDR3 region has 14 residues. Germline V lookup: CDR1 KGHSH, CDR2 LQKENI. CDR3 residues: CASSLYENTGELFF. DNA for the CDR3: TGTGCCAGTTCCCTCTACGAGAACACCGGGGAGCTGTTTTTT.